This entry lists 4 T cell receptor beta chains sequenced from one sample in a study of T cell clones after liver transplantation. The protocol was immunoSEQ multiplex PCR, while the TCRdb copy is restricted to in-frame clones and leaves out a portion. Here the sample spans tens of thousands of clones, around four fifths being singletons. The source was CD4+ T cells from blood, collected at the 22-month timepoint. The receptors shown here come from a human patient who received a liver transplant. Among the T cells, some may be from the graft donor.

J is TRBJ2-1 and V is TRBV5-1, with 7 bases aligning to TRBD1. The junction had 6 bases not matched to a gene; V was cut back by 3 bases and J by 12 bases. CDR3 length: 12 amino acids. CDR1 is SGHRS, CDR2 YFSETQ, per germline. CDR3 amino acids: CASSSDRVRQFF. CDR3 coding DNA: TGCGCCAGCAGCTCCGACAGGGTTCGGCAGTTCTTC.

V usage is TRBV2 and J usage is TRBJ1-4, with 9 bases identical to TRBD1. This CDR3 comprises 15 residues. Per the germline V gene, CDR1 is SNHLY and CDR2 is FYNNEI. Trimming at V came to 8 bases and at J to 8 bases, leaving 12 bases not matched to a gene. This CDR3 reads CASRKDRGSREKLFF. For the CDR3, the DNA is TGTGCCAGCCGAAAGGACAGGGGCAGCAGGGAAAAACTGTTTTTT.

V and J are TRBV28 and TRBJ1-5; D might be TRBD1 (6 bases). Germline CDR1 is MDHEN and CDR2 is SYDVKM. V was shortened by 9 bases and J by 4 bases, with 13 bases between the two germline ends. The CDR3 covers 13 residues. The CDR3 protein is CASMGQGNQPQHF. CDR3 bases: TGTGCCAGTATGGGACAAGGGAATCAGCCCCAGCATTTT.

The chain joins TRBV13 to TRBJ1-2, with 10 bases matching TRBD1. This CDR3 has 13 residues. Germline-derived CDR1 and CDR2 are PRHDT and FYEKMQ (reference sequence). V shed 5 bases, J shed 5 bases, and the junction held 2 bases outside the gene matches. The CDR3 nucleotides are TGTGCCAGCAGCCTGGACAGGGGGTATGGCTACACCTTC. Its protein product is CASSLDRGYGYTF.